These T cell receptor beta chains were read from a single sample in a study of cytomegalovirus exposure and HLA in healthy donors. Here immunoSEQ multiplex PCR was the method, and the copy in TCRdb shows in-frame clones only, minus some. Among about 110,000 clones listed, roughly 88% were seen once. The sample comprised PBMCs. The receptors were gathered from a woman aged 25-40 years in good health and CMV-seropositive. Both conserved end residues are trimmed from each CDR3. Expanded clones are given a class, and other clones once, few, many or no size at all.

clone_size cdr3_length v_call cdr3_aa
NA 11 TRBV6-5 ASSYDQNYGYT
NA 14 TRBV6-5 ASSYYQGQGDYGYT
once 13 TRBV13 ASSSNRDSPYEQY
NA 14 TRBV4-3 ASSQEAWGQGGELF
once 13 TRBV5-4 ASSLVGRGQTEAF
NA 9 TRBV5-6 ASSYGDTQY
NA 12 TRBV4-3 ASSTQRNYNEQF
NA 10 TRBV10-3 ASGQVNTEAF
NA 12 TRBV4-3 ASSQVASGEKLF
few 11 TRBV2 ASTPDGSQPQH
few 12 TRBV6-4 ASSDSTSGNEQF